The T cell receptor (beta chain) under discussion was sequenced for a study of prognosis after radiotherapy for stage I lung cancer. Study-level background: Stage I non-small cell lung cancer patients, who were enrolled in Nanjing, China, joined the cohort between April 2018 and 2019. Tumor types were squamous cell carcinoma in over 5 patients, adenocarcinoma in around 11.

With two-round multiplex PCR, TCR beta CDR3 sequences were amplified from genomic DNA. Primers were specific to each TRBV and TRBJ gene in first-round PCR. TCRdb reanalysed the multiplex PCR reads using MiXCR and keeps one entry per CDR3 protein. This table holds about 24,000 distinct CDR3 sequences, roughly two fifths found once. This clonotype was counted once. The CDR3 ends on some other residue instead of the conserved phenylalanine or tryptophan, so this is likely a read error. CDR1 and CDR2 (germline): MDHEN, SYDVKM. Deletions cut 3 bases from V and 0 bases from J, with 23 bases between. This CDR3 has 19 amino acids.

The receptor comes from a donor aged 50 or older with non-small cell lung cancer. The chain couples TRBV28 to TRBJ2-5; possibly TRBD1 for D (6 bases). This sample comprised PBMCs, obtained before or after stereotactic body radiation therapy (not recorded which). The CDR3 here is CASSFGGYGGSEDQETQYL. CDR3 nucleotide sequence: TGTGCCAGCAGTTTTGGGGGTTATGGGGGCTCGGAGGACCAAGAGACCCAGTACTTA.